A single T cell receptor beta chain is shown here with its context. Trimming removed 6 bases from V and 5 bases from J, with 13 bases in between. The CDR3 is 13 residues long. Germline V gene data show CDR1 as PRHDT and CDR2 as FYEKMQ (reference sequence). Every patient underwent thyroid surgery untreated. This entry belongs to a study of metastatic and nonmetastatic thyroid tumors. TCRdb re-clonotyped the PCR reads through MiXCR. The sample has fewer than 70,000 clones, 25% to 35% seen once. This clonotype was obtained from a female donor with papillary thyroid cancer or a benign thyroid nodule (not recorded which). Some clones in this sample may be carry-over from other donors' samples. The V and J genes are TRBV13 and TRBJ2-5; no firm D call. The specimen was blood. CDR3 coding DNA: TGTGCCAGCAGTCTGGGGTATGGGGAGACCCAGTACTTC. Its protein is CASSLGYGETQYF.